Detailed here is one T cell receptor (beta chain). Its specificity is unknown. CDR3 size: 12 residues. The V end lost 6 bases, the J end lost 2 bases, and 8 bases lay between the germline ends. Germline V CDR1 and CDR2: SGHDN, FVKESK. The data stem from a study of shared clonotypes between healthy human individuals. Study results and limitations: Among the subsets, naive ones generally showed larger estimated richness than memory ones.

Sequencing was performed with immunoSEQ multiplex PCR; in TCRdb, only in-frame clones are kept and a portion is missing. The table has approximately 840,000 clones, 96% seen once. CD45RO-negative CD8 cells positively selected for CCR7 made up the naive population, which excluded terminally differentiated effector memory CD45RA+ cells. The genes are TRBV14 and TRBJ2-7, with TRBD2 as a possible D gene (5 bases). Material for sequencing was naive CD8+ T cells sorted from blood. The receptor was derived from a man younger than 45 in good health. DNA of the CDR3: TGTGCCAGCAGTAGCGATACCTACGAGCAGTACTTC. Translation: CASSSDTYEQYF.